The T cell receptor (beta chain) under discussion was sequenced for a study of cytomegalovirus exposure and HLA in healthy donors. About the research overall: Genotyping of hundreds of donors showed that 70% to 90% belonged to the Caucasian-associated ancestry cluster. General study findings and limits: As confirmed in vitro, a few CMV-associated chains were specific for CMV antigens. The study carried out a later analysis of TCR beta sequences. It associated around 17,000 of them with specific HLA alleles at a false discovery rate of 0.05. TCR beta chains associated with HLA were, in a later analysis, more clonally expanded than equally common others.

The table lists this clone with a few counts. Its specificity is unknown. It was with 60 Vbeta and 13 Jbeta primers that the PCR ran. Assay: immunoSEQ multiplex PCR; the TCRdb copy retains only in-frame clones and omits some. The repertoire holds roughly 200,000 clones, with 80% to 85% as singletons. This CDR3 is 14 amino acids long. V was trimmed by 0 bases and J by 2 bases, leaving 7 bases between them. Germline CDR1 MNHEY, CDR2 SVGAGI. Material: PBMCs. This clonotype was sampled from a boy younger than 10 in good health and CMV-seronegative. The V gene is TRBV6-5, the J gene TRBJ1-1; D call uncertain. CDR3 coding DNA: TGTGCCAGCAGTTACTCAATCACAAACACTGAAGCTTTCTTT. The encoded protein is CASSYSITNTEAFF.